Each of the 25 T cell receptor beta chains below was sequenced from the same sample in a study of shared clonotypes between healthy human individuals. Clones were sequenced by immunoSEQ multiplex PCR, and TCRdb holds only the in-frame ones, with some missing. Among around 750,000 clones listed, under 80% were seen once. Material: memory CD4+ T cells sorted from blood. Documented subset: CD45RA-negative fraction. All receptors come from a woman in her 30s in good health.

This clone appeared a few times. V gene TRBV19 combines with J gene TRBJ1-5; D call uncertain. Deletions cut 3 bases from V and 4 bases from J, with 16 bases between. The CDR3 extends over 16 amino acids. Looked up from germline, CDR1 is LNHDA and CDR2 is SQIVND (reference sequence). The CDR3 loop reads CASSIDGQVTNQPQHF. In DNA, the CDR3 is TGTGCCAGTAGTATTGATGGGCAGGTAACGAATCAGCCCCAGCATTTT.

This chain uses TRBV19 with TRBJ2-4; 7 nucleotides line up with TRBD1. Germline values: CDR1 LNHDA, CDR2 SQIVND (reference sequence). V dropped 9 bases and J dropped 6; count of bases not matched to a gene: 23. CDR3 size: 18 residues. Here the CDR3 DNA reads TGTGCCAGCCCCGTCCTCCTTGACAGGGATTACGGCCCAAACATTCAGTACTTC. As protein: CASPVLLDRDYGPNIQYF.

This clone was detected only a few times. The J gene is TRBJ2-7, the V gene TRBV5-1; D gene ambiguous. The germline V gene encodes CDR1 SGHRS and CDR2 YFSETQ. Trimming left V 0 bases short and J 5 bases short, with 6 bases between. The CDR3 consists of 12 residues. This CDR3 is CASSLALDEQYF. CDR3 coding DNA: TGCGCCAGCAGCTTGGCCCTTGACGAGCAGTACTTC.

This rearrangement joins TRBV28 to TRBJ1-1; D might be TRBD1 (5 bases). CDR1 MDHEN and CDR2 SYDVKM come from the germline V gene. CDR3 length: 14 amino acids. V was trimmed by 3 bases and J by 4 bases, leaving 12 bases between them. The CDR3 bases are TGTGCCAGCAGTTTCACGACCGGGGGCACTGAAGCTTTCTTT. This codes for CASSFTTGGTEAFF.

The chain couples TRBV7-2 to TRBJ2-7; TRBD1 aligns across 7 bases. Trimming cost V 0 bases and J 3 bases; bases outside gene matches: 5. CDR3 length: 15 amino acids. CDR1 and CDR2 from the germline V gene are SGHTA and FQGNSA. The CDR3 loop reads CASSLAKGANYEQYF. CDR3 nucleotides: TGTGCCAGCAGCTTAGCCAAGGGGGCGAACTACGAGCAGTACTTC.

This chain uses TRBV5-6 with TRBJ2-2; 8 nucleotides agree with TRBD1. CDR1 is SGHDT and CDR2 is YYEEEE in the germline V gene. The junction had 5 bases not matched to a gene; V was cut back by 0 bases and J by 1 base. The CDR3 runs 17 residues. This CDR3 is CASSLGPGTGNTGELFF. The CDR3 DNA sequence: TGTGCCAGCAGCTTGGGCCCCGGGACAGGGAACACCGGGGAGCTGTTTTTT. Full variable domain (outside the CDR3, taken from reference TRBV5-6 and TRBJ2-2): DAGVTQSPTHLIKTRGQQVTLRCSPKSGHDTVSWYQQALGQGPQFIFQYYEEEERQRGNFPDRFSGHQFPNYSSELNVNALLLGDSALYLCASSLGPGTGNTGELFFGEGSRLTVL.

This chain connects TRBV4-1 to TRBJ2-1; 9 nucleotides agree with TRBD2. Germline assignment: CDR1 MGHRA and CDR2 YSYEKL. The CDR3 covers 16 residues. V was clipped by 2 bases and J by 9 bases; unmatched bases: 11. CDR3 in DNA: TGCGCCAGCAGCCAAACGACTAGCGGCTTATGGGGTGAGCAGTTCTTC. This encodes CASSQTTSGLWGEQFF.

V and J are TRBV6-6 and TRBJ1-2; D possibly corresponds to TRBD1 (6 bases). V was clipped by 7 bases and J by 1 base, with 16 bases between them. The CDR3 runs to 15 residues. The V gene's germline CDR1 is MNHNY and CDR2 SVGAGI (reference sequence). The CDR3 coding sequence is TGTGCCAGCACCGAGAGCAGGGGAATTAACTATGGCTACACCTTC. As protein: CASTESRGINYGYTF.

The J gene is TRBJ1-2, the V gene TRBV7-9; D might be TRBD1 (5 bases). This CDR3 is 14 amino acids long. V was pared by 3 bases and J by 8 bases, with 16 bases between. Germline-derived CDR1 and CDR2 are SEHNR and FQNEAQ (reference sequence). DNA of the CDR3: TGTGCCAGCAGCTTCGGGGACCTCCACCGAGGCTACACCTTC. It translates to CASSFGDLHRGYTF. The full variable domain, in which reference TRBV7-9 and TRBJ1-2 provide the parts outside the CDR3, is DTGVSQNPRHKITKRGQNVTFRCDPISEHNRLYWYRQTLGQGPEFLTYFQNEAQLEKSRLLSDRFSAERPKGSFSTLEIQRTEQGDSAMYLCASSFGDLHRGYTFGSGTRLTVV.

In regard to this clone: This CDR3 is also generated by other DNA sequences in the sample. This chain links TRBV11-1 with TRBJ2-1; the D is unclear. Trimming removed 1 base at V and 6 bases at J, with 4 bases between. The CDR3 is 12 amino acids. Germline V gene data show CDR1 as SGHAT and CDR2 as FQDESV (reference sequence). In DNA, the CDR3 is TGTGCCAGCAGCTTAGTAGGCAATGAGCAGTTCTTC. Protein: CASSLVGNEQFF.

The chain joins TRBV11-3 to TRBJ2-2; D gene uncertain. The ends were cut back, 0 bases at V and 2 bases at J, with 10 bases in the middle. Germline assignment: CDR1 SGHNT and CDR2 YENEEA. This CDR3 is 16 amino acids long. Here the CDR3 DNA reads TGTGCCAGCAGCTTAGATATTCGCGGCAACACCGGGGAGCTGTTTTTT. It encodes CASSLDIRGNTGELFF.

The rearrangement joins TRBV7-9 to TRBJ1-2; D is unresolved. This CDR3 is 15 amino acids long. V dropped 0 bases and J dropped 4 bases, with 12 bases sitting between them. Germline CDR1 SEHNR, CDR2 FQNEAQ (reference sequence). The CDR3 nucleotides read TGTGCCAGCAGCTTAGCGCAATCTCACCTCTATGGCTACACCTTC. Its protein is CASSLAQSHLYGYTF.

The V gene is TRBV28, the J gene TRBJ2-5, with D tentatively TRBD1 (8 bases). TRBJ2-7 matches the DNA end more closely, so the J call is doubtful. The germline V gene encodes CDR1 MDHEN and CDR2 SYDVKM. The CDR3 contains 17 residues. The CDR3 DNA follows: TGTGCCAGCAGGACAGGGGTGCGCCTAGCGGATTATTACGAGCAGTACTTC. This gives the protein CASRTGVRLADYYEQYF.

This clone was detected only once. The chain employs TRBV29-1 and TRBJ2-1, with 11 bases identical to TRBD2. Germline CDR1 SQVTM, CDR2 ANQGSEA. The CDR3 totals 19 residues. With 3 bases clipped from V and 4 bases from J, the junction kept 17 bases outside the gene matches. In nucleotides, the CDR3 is TGCAGCGTTGATGTTATGAGTTCAGGGGGACTAGCGGTTTACAATGAGCAGTTCTTC. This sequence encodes CSVDVMSSGGLAVYNEQFF.

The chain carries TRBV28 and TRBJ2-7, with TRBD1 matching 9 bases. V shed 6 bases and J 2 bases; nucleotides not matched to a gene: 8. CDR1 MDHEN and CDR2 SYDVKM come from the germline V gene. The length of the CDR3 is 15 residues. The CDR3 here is CASSPGTGLTYEQYF. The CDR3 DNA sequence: TGTGCCAGCAGCCCCGGGACAGGGCTAACCTACGAGCAGTACTTC.

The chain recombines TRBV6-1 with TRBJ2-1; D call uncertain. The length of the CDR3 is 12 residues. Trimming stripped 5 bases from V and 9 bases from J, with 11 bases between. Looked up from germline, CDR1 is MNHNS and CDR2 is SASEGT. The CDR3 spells CASSFHDTEQFF. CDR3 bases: TGTGCCAGCAGTTTTCACGACACTGAGCAGTTCTTC.

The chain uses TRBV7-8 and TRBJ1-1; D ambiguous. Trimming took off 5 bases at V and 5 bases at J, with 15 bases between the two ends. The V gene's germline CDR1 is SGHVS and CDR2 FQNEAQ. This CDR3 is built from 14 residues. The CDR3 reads CASSPGSPPTEAFF. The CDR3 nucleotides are TGTGCCAGCAGCCCTGGGAGTCCTCCGACTGAAGCTTTCTTT. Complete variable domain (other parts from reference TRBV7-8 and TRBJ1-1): GAGVSQSPRYKVAKRGQDVALRCDPISGHVSLFWYQQALGQGPEFLTYFQNEAQLDKSGLPSDRFFAERPEGSVSTLKIQRTQQEDSAVYLCASSPGSPPTEAFFGQGTRLTVV.

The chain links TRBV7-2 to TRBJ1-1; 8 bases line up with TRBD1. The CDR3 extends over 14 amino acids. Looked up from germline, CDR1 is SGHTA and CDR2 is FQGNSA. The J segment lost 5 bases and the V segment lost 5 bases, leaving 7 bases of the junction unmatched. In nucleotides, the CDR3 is TGTGCCAGCAGCCCCGACAGGGGTCGGACTGAAGCTTTCTTT. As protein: CASSPDRGRTEAFF.

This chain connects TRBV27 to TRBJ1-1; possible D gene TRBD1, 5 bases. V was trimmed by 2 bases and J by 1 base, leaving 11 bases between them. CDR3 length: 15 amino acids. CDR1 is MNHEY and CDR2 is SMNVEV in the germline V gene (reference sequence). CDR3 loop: CASSLTRDWNTEAFF. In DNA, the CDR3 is TGTGCCAGCAGTTTAACCAGGGACTGGAACACTGAAGCTTTCTTT.

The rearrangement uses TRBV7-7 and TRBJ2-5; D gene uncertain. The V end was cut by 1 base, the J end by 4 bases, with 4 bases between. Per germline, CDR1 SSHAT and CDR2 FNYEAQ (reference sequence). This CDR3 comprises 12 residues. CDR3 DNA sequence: TGTGCCAGCAGCTTAGTAGGAGAGACCCAGTACTTC. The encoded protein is CASSLVGETQYF.

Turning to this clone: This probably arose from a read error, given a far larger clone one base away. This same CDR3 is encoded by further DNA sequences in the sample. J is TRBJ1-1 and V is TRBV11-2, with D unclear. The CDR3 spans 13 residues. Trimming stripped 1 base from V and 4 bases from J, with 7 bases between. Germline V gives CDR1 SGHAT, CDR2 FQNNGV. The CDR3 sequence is CASSLVGGTEAFF. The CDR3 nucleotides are TGTGCCAGCAGCTTAGTGGGCGGCACTGAAGCTTTCTTT. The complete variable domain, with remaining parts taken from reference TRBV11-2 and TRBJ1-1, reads EAGVAQSPRYKIIEKRQSVAFWCNPISGHATLYWYQQILGQGPKLLIQFQNNGVVDDSQLPKDRFSAERLKGVDSTLKIQPAKLEDSAVYLCASSLVGGTEAFFGQGTRLTVV.

CDR3 DNA: TGTGCCAGCAGCCAAGTCGGGACAGGGGAATTGGATGAAAAACTGTTTTTT. This translates into CASSQVGTGELDEKLFF. The chain employs TRBV4-2 and TRBJ1-4; 10 positions agree with TRBD1. The germline V gene encodes CDR1 LGHNA and CDR2 YNFKEQ. V was pared by 1 base and J by 6 bases, with 8 bases of the junction left unmatched. This CDR3 contains 17 residues.

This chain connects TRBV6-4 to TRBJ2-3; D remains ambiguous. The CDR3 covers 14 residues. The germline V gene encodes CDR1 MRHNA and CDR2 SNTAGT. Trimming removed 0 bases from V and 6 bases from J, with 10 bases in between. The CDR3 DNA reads TGTGCCAGCAGTGACTCGGCTATGTCTGATACGCAGTATTTT. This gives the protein CASSDSAMSDTQYF.

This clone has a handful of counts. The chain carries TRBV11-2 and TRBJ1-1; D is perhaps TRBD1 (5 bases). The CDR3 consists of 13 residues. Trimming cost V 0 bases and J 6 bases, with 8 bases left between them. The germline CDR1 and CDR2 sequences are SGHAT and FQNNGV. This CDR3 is CASSLEWGSEAFF. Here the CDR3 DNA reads TGTGCCAGCAGCTTAGAATGGGGGTCTGAAGCTTTCTTT.

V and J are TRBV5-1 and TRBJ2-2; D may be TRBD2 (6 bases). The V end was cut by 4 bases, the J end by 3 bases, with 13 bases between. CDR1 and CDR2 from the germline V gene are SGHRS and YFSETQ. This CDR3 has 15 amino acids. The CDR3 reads CASSPKGTYTGELFF. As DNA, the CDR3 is TGCGCCAGCAGCCCAAAGGGGACTTACACCGGGGAGCTGTTTTTT.